A selection of T cell receptor beta chains follows, all from one sample in a study of T cell repertoires in cytomegalovirus infection. TCRdb fed the reads into MiXCR, producing one record per CDR3 protein. This sample has hundreds of thousands of distinct CDR3 sequences, with roughly 16% found just once. The sample consisted of PBMCs. The receptors come from a human donor in good health (CMV status not recorded). Some clones in this sample may be carry-over from other donors' samples. The CDR3 runs from the conserved cysteine through the conserved F or W. D genes are given only for firm matches. Clone size is stated in some rows and not others, as once, few, many or a class when expanded.

many TRBJ1-5 TRBV11-3 . TGTGCCAGCAGCGTCCTCAATCAGCCCCAGCATTTT CASSVLNQPQHF
many TRBJ2-7 TRBV7-9 . TGTGCCAGCAGCCCCGAATTTATACAGGGTGCCGGGCAGTACTTC CASSPEFIQGAGQYF
. TRBJ2-1 TRBV20-1 TRBD2 TGCAGTGCTAGAGGTGGGACTAGCGGGGGGGCGAGTTACAATGAGCAGTTCTTC CSARGGTSGGASYNEQFF
. TRBJ1-4 TRBV28 . TGTGCCAGCAGTTTATCGGTCCTACGCAAACTGTTTTTT CASSLSVLRKLFF
. TRBJ2-7 TRBV12-3/TRBV12-4 . TGTGCCAGCAGTCTGGGGGGACCTCGCTACGAGCAGTACTTC CASSLGGPRYEQYF
many TRBJ2-7 TRBV7-8 . TGTGCCAGCAGCTTAATGCGGGGGCAGTACGTCTACGAGCAGTACTTC CASSLMRGQYVYEQYF
. TRBJ2-2 TRBV6-5 . TGTGCCAGCAGTTTGTTCAGTCTCACCGGGGAGCTGTTTTTT CASSLFSLTGELFF
many TRBJ1-1 TRBV7-2 . TGTGCCAGCAGACCCCTAAGTCTGGCCGGTGAAGCTTTCTTT CASRPLSLAGEAFF
. TRBJ1-1 TRBV7-8 . TGTGCCAGCAGCTTAGCCTTACTGGGGATGAACACTGAAGCTTTCTTT CASSLALLGMNTEAFF
many TRBJ2-1 TRBV28 TRBD2 TGTGCCAGCAGTTTAGGCGGGGGGCGGTACAATGAGCAGTTCTTC CASSLGGGRYNEQFF
many TRBJ2-7 TRBV4-1 TRBD2 TGCGCCAGCAGCCAAGATCAATGGCTAGCGGCCTCCTACGAGCAGTACTTC CASSQDQWLAASYEQYF
few TRBJ1-4 TRBV4-2 . TGTGCCAGCAGCCCTAGGGACGAAGGGAGTGAAAAACTGTTTTTT CASSPRDEGSEKLFF
. TRBJ2-5 TRBV5-1 TRBD2 TGCGCCAGCAGCTGGAGCGGGGGGGCGGGAAGAGAGACCCAGTACTTC CASSWSGGAGRETQYF
few TRBJ2-7 TRBV2 . TGTGCCAGCACCGAGCAGTACTTC CASTEQYF
few TRBJ1-2 TRBV4-3 . TGCGCCAGCAGCCAAGATCGGGTACCTTATGGCTACACCTTC CASSQDRVPYGYTF
. TRBJ2-5 TRBV27 TRBD2 TGTGCCAGCAGTTTATCTGGTAGCGGGGGGGCTCTAGGGACCCAGTACTTC CASSLSGSGGALGTQYF